The 13 T cell receptor beta chains presented below share a single source sample, sequenced in a study of CD8 T cells in Susac syndrome. Reverse transcription of about 0.5 to 1 ug RNA was carried out with random hexamers. TCRdb reanalysed the immunoSEQ multiplex PCR reads using MiXCR and keeps one entry per CDR3 protein. The table records 150,000 to 200,000 distinct CDR3 sequences, approximately 94% of them present only once. The specimen was CD4+ T cells from PBMCs. All receptors derive from a human donor with Susac syndrome.

The chain combines TRBV11-2 with TRBJ1-1, with 8 nucleotides matching TRBD1. The CDR3 has 14 amino acids. V lost 1 base, J lost 7 bases, and 5 bases stayed unmatched. CDR1 is SGHAT and CDR2 is FQNNGV in the germline V gene. The CDR3 nucleotides are TGTGCCAGCAGCTTAGGACAGGGGTACGGTGAAGCTTTCTTT. Protein sequence: CASSLGQGYGEAFF.

This chain links TRBV9 with TRBJ2-3; TRBD1 might be the D (5 bases). Trimming shortened V by 4 bases and J by 5 bases, and 8 bases separated the two germline ends. This CDR3 spans 12 amino acids. CDR1 is SGDLS, CDR2 YYNGEE, per germline. CDR3 bases: TGTGCCAGCAGCACCAGGGAAGATACGCAGTATTTT. Translated, it gives CASSTREDTQYF.

The chain is built from TRBV6-5 and TRBJ2-3; 7 bases match TRBD1. Trimming at V came to 0 bases and at J to 11 bases, leaving 5 bases not matched to a gene. Germline V lookup: CDR1 MNHEY, CDR2 SVGAGI. The CDR3 is made up of 13 amino acids. The CDR3 coding sequence is TGTGCCAGCAGTTACTCCCGGGACAGCATGCAGTATTTT. Protein sequence: CASSYSRDSMQYF.

The CDR3 nucleotides read TGTGCCAGCAGCAAACAGCAACTGAACACTGAAGCTTTCTTT. Translated: CASSKQQLNTEAFF. The chain couples TRBV11-2 to TRBJ1-1, with D unresolved. The CDR3 runs to 14 residues. V lost 5 bases, J lost 0 bases, and 10 bases lay in between. CDR1 and CDR2 from the germline V gene are SGHAT and FQNNGV.

This sequence joins TRBV4-1 and TRBJ2-5; a weak D match, TRBD1 (6 bases). The CDR3 is made up of 14 amino acids. Germline lookup yields CDR1 MGHRA and CDR2 YSYEKL. Trimming left V 4 bases short and J 4 bases short, with 13 bases between. DNA of the CDR3: TGCGCCAGCAGCCTAGAGGGGGAACGAGAGACCCAGTACTTC. Translating gives CASSLEGERETQYF.

The V call is TRBV5-1, the J call TRBJ2-3, with 8 bases that match TRBD1. The CDR3 length is 14 residues. Germline CDR1 is SGHRS and CDR2 is YFSETQ. J was trimmed by 5 bases and V by 4 bases; bases with no gene match: 6. CDR3 nucleotide sequence: TGCGCCAGCAGCACTGGACAGGGTGGAGATACGCAGTATTTT. The encoded protein is CASSTGQGGDTQYF.

A note on this clonotype: Sequence at one end of the junction differs from germline and may be a read error. This sequence joins TRBV7-2 and TRBJ2-5; 8 positions match TRBD1. This CDR3 has 14 residues. In germline, CDR1 is SGHTA, CDR2 FQGNSA. CDR3 bases: TGTGCCAGCAGCTCCAGGGGGCTGCAAGCGACCCAGTACTTC. This encodes CASSSRGLQATQYF.

This chain joins TRBV4-1 and TRBJ1-2; no reliable D call. Trimming stripped 0 bases from V and 1 base from J, with 0 bases between. The CDR3 length is 12 residues. Germline V gene data show CDR1 as MGHRA and CDR2 as YSYEKL. The CDR3 loop is CASSQDNYGYTF. DNA for the CDR3: TGCGCCAGCAGCCAAGATAACTATGGCTACACCTTC.

This chain's CDR3 is CASSDRGGEKLFF. The CDR3 DNA follows: TGTGCCAGCAGTGACAGGGGAGGAGAAAAACTGTTTTTT. The chain combines TRBV2 with TRBJ1-4; D perhaps matches TRBD1 (6 bases). V lost 3 bases, J lost 8 bases, and 10 bases lay in between. The CDR3 is made up of 13 amino acids. Germline CDR1 is SNHLY and CDR2 is FYNNEI. The variable domain in full, with the rest retrieved from reference TRBV2 and TRBJ1-4, is EPEVTQTPSHQVTQMGQEVILRCVPISNHLYFYWYRQILGQKVEFLVSFYNNEISEKSEIFDDQFSVERPDGSNFTLKIRSTKLEDSAMYFCASSDRGGEKLFFGSGTQLSVL.

The sample holds one count of this clonotype. This sequence joins TRBV3-1 and TRBJ1-1; D unresolved. V was cut by 8 bases and J by 1 base, with 8 bases left in between. Germline V gene lookup returns CDR1 LGHDT and CDR2 YNNKEL (reference sequence). CDR3 size: 12 residues. CDR3 in amino acids: CASGDWNTEAFF. The CDR3 DNA reads TGTGCCAGCGGTGACTGGAACACTGAAGCTTTCTTT.

The V and J genes are TRBV3-1 and TRBJ1-1; a weak D match, TRBD1 (6 bases). V was clipped by 1 base and J by 1 base, with 13 bases between them. The CDR3 totals 16 residues. CDR1 is LGHDT, CDR2 YNNKEL, per germline (reference sequence). The CDR3 protein is CASSQGGGRPNTEAFF. The CDR3 DNA follows: TGTGCCAGCAGCCAAGGCGGGGGCAGGCCGAACACTGAAGCTTTCTTT.

The V gene is TRBV5-1, the J gene TRBJ1-6; D unresolved. The CDR3 has 14 amino acids. Germline CDR1 SGHRS, CDR2 YFSETQ. V was cut by 1 base and J by 7 bases, with 9 bases left in between. CDR3 sequence reads: CASSLSAANSPLHF. The CDR3 DNA reads TGCGCCAGCAGCTTGTCGGCGGCAAATTCACCCCTCCACTTT. Based on the CDR3 plus reference TRBV5-1 and TRBJ1-6, the full variable domain is KAGVTQTPRYLIKTRGQQVTLSCSPISGHRSVSWYQQTPGQGLQFLFEYFSETQRNKGNFPGRFSGRQFSNSRSEMNVSTLELGDSALYLCASSLSAANSPLHFGNGTRLTVT.

V and J are TRBV2 and TRBJ2-4; D is unresolved. Germline V gene sequence: CDR1 SNHLY, CDR2 FYNNEI. V was cut by 2 bases and J by 8 bases, with 10 bases left in between. This CDR3 is 13 amino acids long. The chain's CDR3 is CASSELGWDIQYF. The CDR3 coding sequence is TGTGCCAGCAGTGAATTAGGGTGGGACATTCAGTACTTC.